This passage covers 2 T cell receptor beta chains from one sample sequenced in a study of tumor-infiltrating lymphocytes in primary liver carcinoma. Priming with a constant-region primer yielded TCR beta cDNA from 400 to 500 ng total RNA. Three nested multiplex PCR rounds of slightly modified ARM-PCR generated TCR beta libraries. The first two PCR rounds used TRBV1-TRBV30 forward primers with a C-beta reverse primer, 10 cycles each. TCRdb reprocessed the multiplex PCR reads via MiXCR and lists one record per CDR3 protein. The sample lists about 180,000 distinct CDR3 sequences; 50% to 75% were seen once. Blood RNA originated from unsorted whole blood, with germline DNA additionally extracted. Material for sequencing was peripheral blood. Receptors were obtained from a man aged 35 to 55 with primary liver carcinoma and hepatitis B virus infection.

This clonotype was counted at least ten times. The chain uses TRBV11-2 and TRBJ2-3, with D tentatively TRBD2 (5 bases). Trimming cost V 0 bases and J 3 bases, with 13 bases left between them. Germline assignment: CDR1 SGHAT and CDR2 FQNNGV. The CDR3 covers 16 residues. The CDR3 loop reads CASSLEGRRGTDTQYF. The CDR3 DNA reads TGTGCCAGCAGCTTAGAGGGCAGGAGAGGGACAGATACGCAGTATTTT.

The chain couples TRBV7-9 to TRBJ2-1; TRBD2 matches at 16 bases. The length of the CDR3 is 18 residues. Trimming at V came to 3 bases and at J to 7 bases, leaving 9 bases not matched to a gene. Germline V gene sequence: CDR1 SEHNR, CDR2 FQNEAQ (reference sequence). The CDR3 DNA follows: TGTGCCAGCAGCTTCTATCCGGGACTAGCGGGAGGGAAAAATGAGCAGTTCTTC. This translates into CASSFYPGLAGGKNEQFF.